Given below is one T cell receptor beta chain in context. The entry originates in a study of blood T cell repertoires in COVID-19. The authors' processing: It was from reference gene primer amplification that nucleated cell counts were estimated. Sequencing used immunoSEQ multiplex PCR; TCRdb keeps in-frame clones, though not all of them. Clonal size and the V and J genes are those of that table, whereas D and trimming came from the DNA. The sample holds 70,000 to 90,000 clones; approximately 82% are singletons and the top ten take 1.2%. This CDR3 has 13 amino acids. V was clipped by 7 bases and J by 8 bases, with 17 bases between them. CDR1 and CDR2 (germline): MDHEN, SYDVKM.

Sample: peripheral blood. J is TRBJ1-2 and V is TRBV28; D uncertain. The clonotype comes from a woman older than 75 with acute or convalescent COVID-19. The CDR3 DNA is TGTGCCAGCAAAGTGGGTTCGACGCGGGGCTACACCTTC. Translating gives CASKVGSTRGYTF.